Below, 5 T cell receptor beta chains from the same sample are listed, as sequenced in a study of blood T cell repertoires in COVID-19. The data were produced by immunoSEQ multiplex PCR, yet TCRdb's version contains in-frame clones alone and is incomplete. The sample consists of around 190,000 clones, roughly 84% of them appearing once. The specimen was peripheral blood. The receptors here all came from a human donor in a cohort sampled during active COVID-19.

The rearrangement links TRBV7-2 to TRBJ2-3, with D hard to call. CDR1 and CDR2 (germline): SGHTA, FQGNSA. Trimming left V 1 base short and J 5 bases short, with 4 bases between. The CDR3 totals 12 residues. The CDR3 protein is CASSLGLDTQYF. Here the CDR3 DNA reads TGTGCCAGCAGCTTAGGACTAGATACGCAGTATTTT.

CDR3 in DNA: TGTGCCAGCAGCACCTTCAGGGGGCAGGTGGACTACGAGCAGTACTTC. Protein: CASSTFRGQVDYEQYF. The chain is built from TRBV5-5 and TRBJ2-7; the match to TRBD1 covers 8 bases. Germline V gene sequence: CDR1 SGHKS, CDR2 YYEKEE (reference sequence). Germline trimming cut 4 bases from V and 3 bases from J; bases unmatched to any gene: 12. The CDR3 extends over 16 amino acids.

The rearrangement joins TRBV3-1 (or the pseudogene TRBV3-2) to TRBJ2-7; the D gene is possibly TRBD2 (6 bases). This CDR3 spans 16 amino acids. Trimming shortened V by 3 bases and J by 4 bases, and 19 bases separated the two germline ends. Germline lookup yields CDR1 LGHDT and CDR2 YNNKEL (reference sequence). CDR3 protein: CASSQSVGSGVYEQYF. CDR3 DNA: TGTGCCAGCAGCCAGAGCGTTGGTAGCGGAGTATACGAGCAGTACTTC.

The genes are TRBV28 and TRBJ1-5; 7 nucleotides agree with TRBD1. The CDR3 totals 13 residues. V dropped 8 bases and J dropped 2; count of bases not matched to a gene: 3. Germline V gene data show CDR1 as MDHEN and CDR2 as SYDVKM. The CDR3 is CASGTGGNQPQHF. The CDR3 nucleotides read TGTGCCAGCGGAACAGGGGGCAATCAGCCCCAGCATTTT.

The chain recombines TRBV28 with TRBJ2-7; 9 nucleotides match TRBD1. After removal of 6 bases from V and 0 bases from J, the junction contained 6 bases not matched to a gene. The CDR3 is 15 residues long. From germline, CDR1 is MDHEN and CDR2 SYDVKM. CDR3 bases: TGTGCCAGCAGCGGGACAGGGTCGAACTCCTACGAGCAGTACTTC. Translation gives CASSGTGSNSYEQYF.